This T cell receptor beta chain came from a study of shared clonotypes between healthy human individuals. Every donor was a Caucasian adult from Nashville, Tennessee. Broader study findings: Relative to their counterparts shared across all four donors, non-shared clonotypes exhibited diminished generation probabilities.

Splitting of each subset's genomic DNA was done evenly across several immunoSEQ plates. Produced via immunoSEQ multiplex PCR; TCRdb's table is partial and in-frame only. This table has fewer than 1.8 million clones, about 98.5% appearing once. The CDR3 spans 13 residues. The germline CDR1 and CDR2 sequences are SNHLY and FYNNEI. A word on this clone: Its target is unknown.

This receptor was obtained from a man aged 25 to 45 in good health. Sequencing used naive CD4+ T cells sorted from blood. Subset here: CD45RA+ positively selected. The V and J genes are TRBV2 and TRBJ2-1; D is undetermined. The CDR3 sequence is CGWRGRSYNEQFF. The CDR3, as DNA: TGTGGCTGGCGCGGTCGCTCCTACAATGAGCAGTTCTTC.